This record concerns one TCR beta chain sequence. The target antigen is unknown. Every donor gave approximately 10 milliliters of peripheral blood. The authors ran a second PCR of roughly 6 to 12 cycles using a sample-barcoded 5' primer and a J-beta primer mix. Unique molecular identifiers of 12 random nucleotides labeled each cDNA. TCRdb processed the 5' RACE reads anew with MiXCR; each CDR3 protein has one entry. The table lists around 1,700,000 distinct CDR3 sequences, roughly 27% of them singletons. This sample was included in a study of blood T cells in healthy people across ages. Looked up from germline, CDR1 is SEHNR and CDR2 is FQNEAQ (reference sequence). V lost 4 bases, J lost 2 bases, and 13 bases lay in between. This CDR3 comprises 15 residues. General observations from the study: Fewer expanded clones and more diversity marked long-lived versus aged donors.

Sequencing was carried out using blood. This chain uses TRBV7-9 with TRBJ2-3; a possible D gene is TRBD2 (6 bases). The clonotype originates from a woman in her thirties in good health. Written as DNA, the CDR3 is TGTGCCAGCAGCTCTCAAGGGAGGCCCACAGATACGCAGTATTTT. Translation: CASSSQGRPTDTQYF.